The rows below give T cell receptor beta chains drawn from one sample of a study of human T cells and chemical hapten exposure. A single record per CDR3 protein comes from TCRdb applying MiXCR to the RACE reads. The sample records about 380,000 distinct CDR3 sequences, more than 5% being singletons. The sequencing here drew on whole blood, taken in connection with sensitization to the hapten diphenylcyclopropenone (DPC). These receptors came from a young woman with alopecia areata. Some clones in this sample may be carry-over from other donors' samples. The CDR3 runs from the conserved cysteine through the conserved F or W.

>TRBJ1-5|13|TRBV5-1
CASSPEVDQPQHF
>TRBJ2-3|14|TRBV29-1
CSVRSGTSADTQYF
>TRBJ1-1|15|TRBV18
CASSPEEASITEAFF
>TRBJ2-5|13|TRBV6-5
CASSYSVHGTQYF
>TRBJ2-3|16|TRBV20-1
CSAVQLAGEGTDTQYF
>TRBJ1-3|17|TRBV6-1
CASLPVGYSEEVYTIYF
>TRBJ2-7|15|TRBV7-3
CASSPRTSGAYEQYF
>TRBJ1-5|13|TRBV6-1
CASSEAIHQPQHF
>TRBJ2-3|14|TRBV10-3
CAIRGQLSTDTQYF
>TRBJ2-7|11|TRBV27
CASSEGSEQYF
>TRBJ1-2|10|TRBV2
CASSRDRDTF
>TRBJ2-1|16|TRBV14
CASSHRNTNRRNEQFF
>TRBJ2-7|11|TRBV29-1
CSALTGELQYF
>TRBJ1-5|17|TRBV7-2
CASSFIAITSSNQPQHF
>TRBJ1-5|13|TRBV5-6
CASSSGGMQPQHF
>TRBJ1-4|16|TRBV2
CASSTGWQATNEKLFF
>TRBJ1-5|15|TRBV12-3/TRBV12-4
CTSSPTGGLNQPQHF
>TRBJ1-2|15|TRBV20-1
CSARDLYRDVRGYTF
>TRBJ2-3|15|TRBV4-2
CASSRTSGGPDTQYF
>TRBJ1-3|14|TRBV6-5
CASSYGGAGNTIYF
>TRBJ2-3|15|TRBV5-6
CASCRQDSSRDTQYF
>TRBJ1-2|12|TRBV29-1
CSVREGTYGYTF
>TRBJ2-5|11|TRBV2
CASRSGETQYF
>TRBJ2-1|13|TRBV29-1
CSVASGGQNEQFF
>TRBJ2-5|15|TRBV11-2
CASSSNLAEQETQYF
>TRBJ1-1|14|TRBV7-2
CASSGGQGTTEAFF
>TRBJ2-1|15|TRBV24-1
CATSDSGGAYNEQFF
>TRBJ1-6|14|TRBV6-6
CASSSVGPYSPLHF
>TRBJ2-2|16|TRBV7-2
CASSLTGGANTGELFF
>TRBJ1-5|16|TRBV6-6
CASSTGTVTPNQPQHF
>TRBJ1-6|15|TRBV4-3
CASREGQGRNSPLHF
>TRBJ1-4|14|TRBV20-1
CSARDAREGEKLFF
>TRBJ1-4|14|TRBV6-2/TRBV6-3
CASSSTENNEKLFF
>TRBJ2-6|15|TRBV7-3
CASSSTGNGANVLTF
>TRBJ2-1|16|TRBV20-1
CSARLGSGTGEYEQFF
>TRBJ1-2|14|TRBV2
CASTQEQGLYGYTF
>TRBJ2-3|19|TRBV28
CASSFSGVHSSGGTDTQYF
>TRBJ2-3|13|TRBV6-6
CASRGAGGGTQYF
>TRBJ1-6|15|TRBV4-3
CASSQDWDKGSPLHF
>TRBJ2-1|13|TRBV19
CASSNGGYNEQFF
>TRBJ1-2|16|TRBV27
CASSLDPGLPLGGYTF
>TRBJ1-4|15|TRBV4-1
CASSRGPATNEKLFF
>TRBJ1-2|15|TRBV27
CASSFNLGNPSGYTF
>TRBJ1-4|14|TRBV5-1
CASSFQGGNEKLFF
>TRBJ2-7|12|TRBV6-5
CASRKTGGGQYF
>TRBJ1-2|15|TRBV28
CASSSGTGTNYGYTF
>TRBJ2-1|18|TRBV27
CASSLRTSGGVSYNEQFF
>TRBJ2-7|14|TRBV6-5
CASSYSGREYEQYF
>TRBJ1-4|18|TRBV4-1
CASSQEKVYVQHNEKLFF
>TRBJ1-1|13|TRBV5-6
CASSGYRGLGAFF
>TRBJ1-5|16|TRBV6-2/TRBV6-3
CASSPLNSYSNQPQHF
>TRBJ1-5|13|TRBV5-6
CASSFLDEQPQHF
>TRBJ1-5|15|TRBV6-2/TRBV6-3
CASSPGTPTNQPQHF
>TRBJ2-7|13|TRBV3-1
CASSQVAAGEQYF
>TRBJ2-2|13|TRBV9
CASSAKNTGELFF
>TRBJ2-1|14|TRBV24-1
CATSDSTSAKEQFF
>TRBJ1-1|14|TRBV14
CASSLRHRVTEAFF
>TRBJ2-7|14|TRBV6-5
CASSTRTAPREQYF
>TRBJ1-2|16|TRBV6-2/TRBV6-3
CASSYSTVAPNYGYTF
>TRBJ2-6|16|TRBV7-3
CASSLRTGVGANVLTF